A selection of T cell receptor beta chains follows, all from one sample in a study of blood T cell repertoires in COVID-19. The data were produced by immunoSEQ multiplex PCR, yet TCRdb's version contains in-frame clones alone and is incomplete. This table holds some 290,000 clones, about nine tenths found once. Specimen: peripheral blood. All receptors derive from a woman in her thirties with COVID-19, enrolled during active disease. Both conserved end residues are part of each CDR3. D genes are given only for firm matches. Some rows mark clone size as missing; the rest say once, few, many or name a class of expanded clone.

TRBD1	TRBV7-2	NA	TRBJ1-1	CASSQQGIRNTEAFF	TGTGCCAGCAGCCAACAGGGGATACGGAACACTGAAGCTTTCTTT
TRBD2	TRBV23-1	NA	TRBJ2-1	CASSQPQREGPQSSYNEQFF	TGCGCCAGCAGTCAACCACAGCGGGAGGGACCTCAAAGCTCCTACAATGAGCAGTTCTTC
NA	TRBV11-2	NA	TRBJ1-3	CASSPQFGNTIYF	TGTGCCAGCAGCCCACAATTTGGAAACACCATATATTTT
NA	TRBV24-1	NA	TRBJ2-5	CATSDLEGAWETQYF	TGTGCCACCAGTGATTTAGAGGGCGCCTGGGAGACCCAGTACTTC
NA	TRBV4-1	NA	TRBJ1-4	CASSQERATNEKLFF	TGCGCCAGCAGCCAAGAGCGGGCAACTAATGAAAAACTGTTTTTT
TRBD1	TRBV10-3	NA	TRBJ2-7	CAIRGDRGPKEQYF	TGTGCCATCAGAGGGGACAGGGGGCCCAAAGAGCAGTACTTC
NA	TRBV2	NA	TRBJ2-3	CASKLGDTQYF	TGTGCCAGCAAACTAGGAGATACGCAGTATTTT
NA	TRBV19	once	TRBJ1-1	CARPQGESF	TGTGCCCGCCCCCAAGGGGAATCCTTT
TRBD2	TRBV28	NA	TRBJ2-7	CASRGAGSYEQYF	TGTGCCAGCAGGGGAGCGGGAAGCTACGAGCAGTACTTC
TRBD1	TRBV9	NA	TRBJ1-2	CASSGTGAHGYTF	TGTGCCAGCAGCGGGACAGGGGCCCATGGCTACACCTTC
NA	TRBV28	NA	TRBJ1-4	CASSSPTISNNEKLFF	TGTGCCAGCAGTTCCCCTACGATATCTAACAATGAAAAACTGTTTTTT
TRBD1	TRBV10-3	NA	TRBJ1-5	CAISSSGTVNQPQHF	TGTGCCATCAGTAGCTCCGGGACAGTCAATCAGCCCCAGCATTTT
NA	TRBV7-2	many	TRBJ2-5	CASSPRETQYF	TGTGCCAGCAGCCCCAGGGAGACCCAGTACTTC
TRBD1	TRBV2	NA	TRBJ1-4	CASSRQGGAEKLFF	TGTGCCAGCAGTCGACAGGGAGGCGCTGAAAAACTGTTTTTT
NA	TRBV20-1	NA	TRBJ2-7	CSASLGAGPYEQYF	TGCAGTGCTAGTCTGGGGGCAGGGCCCTACGAGCAGTACTTC
NA	TRBV24-1	few	TRBJ1-1	CATSEEGSTEAFF	TGTGCCACCAGTGAGGAGGGGTCGACTGAAGCTTTCTTT
TRBD1	TRBV11-3	NA	TRBJ2-7	CASSAHRGDEQYF	TGTGCCAGCAGCGCCCACAGGGGTGACGAGCAGTACTTC
TRBD1	TRBV5-1	once	TRBJ2-2	CASSLDRGRAGELFF	TGCGCCAGCAGCTTGGACAGGGGTCGGGCCGGGGAGCTGTTTTTT
NA	TRBV5-1	NA	TRBJ2-1	CASSAGLSSYNEQFF	TGCGCCAGCAGCGCAGGACTCAGCTCCTACAATGAGCAGTTCTTC
TRBD2	TRBV27	NA	TRBJ2-7	CASSPPLAGAYEQYF	TGTGCCAGCAGTCCCCCGCTAGCGGGGGCCTACGAGCAGTACTTC
NA	TRBV6-2/TRBV6-3	NA	TRBJ1-5	CASSYSYSNQPQHF	TGTGCCAGCAGTTACAGCTATAGCAATCAGCCCCAGCATTTT
NA	TRBV11-2	NA	TRBJ2-1	CASSLGALNEQFF	TGTGCCAGCAGCTTAGGAGCGCTAAATGAGCAGTTCTTC
NA	TRBV18	NA	TRBJ2-7	CASSPPRQGYSYEQYF	TGTGCCAGCTCACCACCGAGGCAGGGATACTCCTACGAGCAGTACTTC
NA	TRBV3-1/TRBV3-2	NA	TRBJ2-1	CASSQGQINEQFF	TGTGCCAGCAGTCAGGGACAAATCAATGAGCAGTTCTTC
NA	TRBV5-1	NA	TRBJ1-6	CASSLDTRPNSPLHF	TGCGCCAGCAGCTTGGATACACGTCCTAATTCACCCCTCCACTTT
TRBD1	TRBV7-2	NA	TRBJ1-4	CASSSWDRDEKLFF	TGTGCCAGCAGCTCGTGGGACAGGGATGAAAAACTGTTTTTT
TRBD1	TRBV28	NA	TRBJ2-2	CASSLWGQGGTGELFF	TGTGCCAGCAGTTTATGGGGACAGGGAGGGACCGGGGAGCTGTTTTTT
NA	TRBV29-1	NA	TRBJ1-3	CSVEGSAASGNTIYF	TGCAGCGTCGAGGGCTCGGCGGCCTCTGGAAACACCATATATTTT
NA	TRBV9	NA	TRBJ1-2	CASSVADRSIYGYTF	TGTGCCAGCAGCGTAGCCGACAGGTCGATCTATGGCTACACCTTC
NA	TRBV6-5	NA	TRBJ1-5	CASRRASNQPQHF	TGTGCCAGCCGCAGGGCTAGCAATCAGCCCCAGCATTTT
TRBD2	TRBV19	many	TRBJ2-7	CASSPSGRAYEQYF	TGTGCCAGTAGCCCCAGCGGGAGGGCCTACGAGCAGTACTTC
NA	TRBV5-1	NA	TRBJ2-1	CASSAGTAYNEQFF	TGCGCCAGCAGCGCGGGGACAGCTTACAATGAGCAGTTCTTC
TRBD1	TRBV9	NA	TRBJ1-1	CASSVTPSLAGGTEAFF	TGTGCCAGCAGCGTAACCCCGAGCCTCGCAGGGGGAACTGAAGCTTTCTTT
TRBD1	TRBV18	NA	TRBJ1-1	CASSPDRVTEAFF	TGTGCCAGCTCACCCGACAGGGTCACTGAAGCTTTCTTT
NA	TRBV7-3	NA	TRBJ1-6	CASSPREAVEYNSPLHF	TGTGCCAGCAGCCCCCGGGAGGCTGTAGAGTATAATTCACCCCTCCACTTT
NA	TRBV7-2	NA	TRBJ2-1	CASNPEILASEQFF	TGTGCCAGCAACCCTGAAATCTTAGCGTCTGAGCAGTTCTTC
NA	TRBV12-3/TRBV12-4	NA	TRBJ2-2	CASEQGYTGELFF	TGTGCCAGCGAACAGGGATATACCGGGGAGCTGTTTTTT
TRBD1	TRBV18	once	TRBJ1-2	CASSAPRGTGVYGYTF	TGTGCCAGCTCAGCACCCCGTGGGACAGGGGTTTATGGCTACACCTTC
TRBD1	TRBV11-1	NA	TRBJ2-5	CASSPKGQSTETQYF	TGTGCCAGCAGCCCGAAGGGACAGAGCACAGAGACCCAGTACTTC
TRBD1	TRBV12-5	NA	TRBJ1-1	CASVGTGPTNTEAFF	TGTGCTAGTGTCGGGACAGGGCCTACGAACACTGAAGCTTTCTTT
NA	TRBV5-6	NA	TRBJ2-5	CASSLLRAPGETQYF	TGTGCCAGCAGCTTGTTAAGGGCCCCAGGGGAGACCCAGTACTTC
NA	TRBV30	NA	TRBJ1-6	CAWSPSVRAPLHF	TGTGCCTGGAGTCCCAGTGTACGTGCACCCCTCCACTTT
NA	TRBV19	NA	TRBJ1-1	CASSVQGVNTEAFF	TGTGCCAGTAGTGTGCAGGGCGTGAACACTGAAGCTTTCTTT
NA	TRBV29-1	NA	TRBJ2-7	CSVAIATYEQYF	TGCAGCGTTGCGATTGCTACCTACGAGCAGTACTTC
NA	TRBV2	NA	TRBJ2-5	CASSAAGRETQYF	TGTGCCAGCAGCGCCGCGGGGCGAGAGACCCAGTACTTC
TRBD1	TRBV4-2	NA	TRBJ2-3	CASSQTGTGHSTDTQYF	TGTGCCAGCAGCCAAACCGGGACAGGGCATAGCACAGATACGCAGTATTTT
TRBD2	TRBV6-1	NA	TRBJ2-7	CASSSGGRGEQYF	TGTGCCAGCAGTTCGGGGGGGAGAGGCGAGCAGTACTTC
NA	TRBV19	NA	TRBJ2-2	CASSISFGHAPGELFF	TGTGCCAGTAGTATCTCCTTCGGACACGCCCCCGGGGAGCTGTTTTTT
NA	TRBV19	NA	TRBJ2-4	CASSIPADLAKNIQYF	TGTGCCAGTAGTATTCCGGCTGACTTAGCCAAAAACATTCAGTACTTC
TRBD1	TRBV10-3	NA	TRBJ1-5	CAISRTGVGNQPQHF	TGTGCCATCAGTCGGACAGGGGTGGGCAATCAGCCCCAGCATTTT
NA	TRBV6-1	NA	TRBJ2-7	CASSEAAGVQDEQYF	TGTGCCAGCAGTGAAGCGGCAGGGGTGCAAGACGAGCAGTACTTC